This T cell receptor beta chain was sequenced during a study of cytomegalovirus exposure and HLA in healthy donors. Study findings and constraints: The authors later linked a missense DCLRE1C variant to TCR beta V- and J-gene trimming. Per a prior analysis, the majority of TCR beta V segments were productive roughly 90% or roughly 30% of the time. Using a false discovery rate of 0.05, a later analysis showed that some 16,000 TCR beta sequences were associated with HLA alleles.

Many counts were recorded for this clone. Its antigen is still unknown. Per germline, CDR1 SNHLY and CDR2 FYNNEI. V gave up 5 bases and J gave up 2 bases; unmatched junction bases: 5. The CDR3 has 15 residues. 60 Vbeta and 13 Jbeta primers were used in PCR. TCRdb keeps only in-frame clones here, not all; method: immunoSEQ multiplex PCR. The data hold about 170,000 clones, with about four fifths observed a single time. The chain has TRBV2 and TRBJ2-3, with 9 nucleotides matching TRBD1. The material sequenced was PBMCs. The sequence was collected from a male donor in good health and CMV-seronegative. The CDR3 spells CASSRTGGLTDTQYF. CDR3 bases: TGTGCCAGCAGTCGAACAGGGGGCCTCACAGATACGCAGTATTTT.